This T cell receptor beta chain comes out of a study of T cell repertoires in cytomegalovirus infection. TCRdb processed the reads anew with MiXCR; each CDR3 protein has one entry. Counted here are some 400,000 distinct CDR3 sequences, approximately 18% occurring once; the ten biggest clones make up around 8.6%. This CDR3 comprises 17 residues. CDR1 SQVTM and CDR2 ANQGSEA come from the germline V gene. The J segment lost 2 bases and the V segment lost 4 bases, leaving 12 bases of the junction unmatched. V and J are TRBV29-1 and TRBJ2-3; 10 bases agree with TRBD2. The specimen sequenced was PBMCs. This clonotype originated in a human donor in good health (CMV status not recorded). Some clones in this sample may be carry-over from other donors' samples. The CDR3 spells CSVGGVTSGINTDTQYF. The CDR3 DNA is TGCAGCGTTGGGGGTGTAACTAGCGGGATAAACACAGATACGCAGTATTTT.